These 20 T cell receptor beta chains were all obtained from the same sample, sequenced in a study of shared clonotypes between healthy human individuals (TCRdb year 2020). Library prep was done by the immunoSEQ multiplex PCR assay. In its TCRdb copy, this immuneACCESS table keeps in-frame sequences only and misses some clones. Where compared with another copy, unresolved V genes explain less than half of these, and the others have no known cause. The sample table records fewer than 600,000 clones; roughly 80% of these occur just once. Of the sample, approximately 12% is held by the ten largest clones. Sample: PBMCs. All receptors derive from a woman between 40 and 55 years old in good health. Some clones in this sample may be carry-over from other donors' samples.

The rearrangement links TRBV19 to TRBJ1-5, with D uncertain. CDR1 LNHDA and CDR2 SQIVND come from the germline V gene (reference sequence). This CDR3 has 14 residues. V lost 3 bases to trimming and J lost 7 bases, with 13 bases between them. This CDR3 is CASSMARMGQPQHF. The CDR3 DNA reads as TGTGCCAGTAGTATGGCTAGGATGGGCCAGCCCCAGCATTTT.

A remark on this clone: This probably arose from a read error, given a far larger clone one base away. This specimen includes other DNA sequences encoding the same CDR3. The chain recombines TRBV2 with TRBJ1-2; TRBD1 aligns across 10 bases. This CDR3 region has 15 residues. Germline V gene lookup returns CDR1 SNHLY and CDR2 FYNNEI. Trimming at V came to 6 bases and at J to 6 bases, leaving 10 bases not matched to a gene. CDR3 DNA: TGTGCCAGCAGGCGGGACAGGGGCTCGGCTGATGGCTACACCTTC. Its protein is CASRRDRGSADGYTF.

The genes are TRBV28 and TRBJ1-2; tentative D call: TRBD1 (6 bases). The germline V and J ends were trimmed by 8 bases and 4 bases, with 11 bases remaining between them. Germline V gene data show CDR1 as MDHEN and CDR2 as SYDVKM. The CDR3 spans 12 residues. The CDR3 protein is CASGGGVYGYTF. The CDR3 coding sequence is TGTGCCAGCGGAGGGGGGGTCTATGGCTACACCTTC.

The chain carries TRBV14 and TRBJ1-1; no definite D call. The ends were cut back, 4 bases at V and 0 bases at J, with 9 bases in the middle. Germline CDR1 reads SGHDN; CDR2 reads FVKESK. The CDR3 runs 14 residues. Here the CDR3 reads CASSPDGMNTEAFF. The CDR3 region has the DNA TGTGCCAGCAGCCCCGACGGCATGAACACTGAAGCTTTCTTT.

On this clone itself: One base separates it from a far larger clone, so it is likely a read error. The CDR3 loop reads CASSQDRDSARYTF. As DNA, the CDR3 is TGTGCCAGCAGCCAAGATCGGGACTCAGCGCGCTACACCTTC. V usage is TRBV14 and J usage is TRBJ1-2, with TRBD1 as a possible D gene (5 bases). V was shortened by 0 bases and J by 9 bases, with 14 bases between the two germline ends. This CDR3 spans 14 amino acids. CDR1 is SGHDN and CDR2 is FVKESK in the germline V gene.

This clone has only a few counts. CDR3 nucleotides: TGCGCCAGCAGCACCCAGGACATAGTGAACACTGAAGCTTTCTTT. Translation gives CASSTQDIVNTEAFF. The rearrangement uses TRBV5-1 and TRBJ1-1, with D tentatively TRBD1 (5 bases). Germline V lookup: CDR1 SGHRS, CDR2 YFSETQ. The CDR3 runs 15 residues. V lost 4 bases and J lost 0, with 13 bases in between.

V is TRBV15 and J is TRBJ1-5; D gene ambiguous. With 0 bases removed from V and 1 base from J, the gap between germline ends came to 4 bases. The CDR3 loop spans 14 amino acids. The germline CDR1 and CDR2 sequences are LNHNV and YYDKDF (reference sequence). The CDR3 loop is CATSRDTSNQPQHF. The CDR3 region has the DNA TGTGCCACCAGCAGAGATACGAGCAATCAGCCCCAGCATTTT.

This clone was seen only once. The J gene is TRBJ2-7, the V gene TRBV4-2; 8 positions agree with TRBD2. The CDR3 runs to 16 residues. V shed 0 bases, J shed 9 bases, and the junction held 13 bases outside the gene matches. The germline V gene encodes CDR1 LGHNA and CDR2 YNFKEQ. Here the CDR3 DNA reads TGTGCCAGCAGCCAAGATCTGGCTAGCGGGTCTCTCGGGCAGTACTTC. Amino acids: CASSQDLASGSLGQYF.

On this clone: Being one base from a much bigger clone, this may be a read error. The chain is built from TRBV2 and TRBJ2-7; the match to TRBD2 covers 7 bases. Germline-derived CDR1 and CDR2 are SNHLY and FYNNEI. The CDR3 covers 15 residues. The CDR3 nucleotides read TGTGCCGGCAGTTTGTTGGGGGGGACCTCCTACGAGCAGTACTTC. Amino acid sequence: CAGSLLGGTSYEQYF.

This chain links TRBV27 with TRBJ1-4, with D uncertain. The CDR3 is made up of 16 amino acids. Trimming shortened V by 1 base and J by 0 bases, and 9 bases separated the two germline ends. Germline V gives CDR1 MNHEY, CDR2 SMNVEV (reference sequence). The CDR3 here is CASSLLAFATNEKLFF. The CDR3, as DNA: TGTGCCAGCAGTTTATTGGCTTTTGCAACTAATGAAAAACTGTTTTTT.

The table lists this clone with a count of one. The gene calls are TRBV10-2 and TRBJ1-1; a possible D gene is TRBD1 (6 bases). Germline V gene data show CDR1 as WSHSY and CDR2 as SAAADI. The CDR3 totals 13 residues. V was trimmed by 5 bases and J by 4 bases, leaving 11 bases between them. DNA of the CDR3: TGCGCCAGCAGTAACAGGGAGGGCACTGAAGCTTTCTTT. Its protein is CASSNREGTEAFF.

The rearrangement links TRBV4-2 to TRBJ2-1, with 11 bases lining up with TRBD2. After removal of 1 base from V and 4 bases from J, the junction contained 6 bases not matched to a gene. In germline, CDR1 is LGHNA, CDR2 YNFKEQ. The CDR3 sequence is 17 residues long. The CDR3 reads CASSQGTLAGVYNEQFF. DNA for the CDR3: TGTGCCAGCAGCCAAGGGACACTAGCGGGAGTATACAATGAGCAGTTCTTC.

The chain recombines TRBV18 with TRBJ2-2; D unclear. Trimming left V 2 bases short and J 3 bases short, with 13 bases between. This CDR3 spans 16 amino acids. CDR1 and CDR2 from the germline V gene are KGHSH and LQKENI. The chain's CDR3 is CASSPTTAVHTGELFF. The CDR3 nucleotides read TGTGCCAGCTCACCAACCACGGCCGTGCACACCGGGGAGCTGTTTTTT.

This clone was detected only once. The CDR3 is CASSQGGSTDTQYF. DNA of the CDR3: TGTGCCAGCAGCCAGGGGGGTAGCACAGATACGCAGTATTTT. V is TRBV6-4 and J is TRBJ2-3; D is possibly TRBD1 (7 bases). Germline V CDR1 and CDR2: MRHNA, SNTAGT. The CDR3 contains 14 residues. The V end was cut by 6 bases, the J end by 0 bases, with 10 bases between.

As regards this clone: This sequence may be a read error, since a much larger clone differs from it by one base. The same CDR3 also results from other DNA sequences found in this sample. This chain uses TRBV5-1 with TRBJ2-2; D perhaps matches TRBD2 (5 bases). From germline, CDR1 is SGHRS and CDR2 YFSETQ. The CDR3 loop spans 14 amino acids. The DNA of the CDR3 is TGTGCCAGCATGTCGGACGGCGGGACCGGGGAGCTGTTTTTT. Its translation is CASMSDGGTGELFF.

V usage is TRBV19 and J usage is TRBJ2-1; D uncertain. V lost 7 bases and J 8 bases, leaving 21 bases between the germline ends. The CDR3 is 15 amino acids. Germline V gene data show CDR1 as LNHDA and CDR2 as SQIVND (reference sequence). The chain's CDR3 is CASTRTAVDYDEQFF. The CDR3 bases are TGTGCCAGTACTCGAACCGCTGTGGATTACGATGAGCAGTTCTTC.

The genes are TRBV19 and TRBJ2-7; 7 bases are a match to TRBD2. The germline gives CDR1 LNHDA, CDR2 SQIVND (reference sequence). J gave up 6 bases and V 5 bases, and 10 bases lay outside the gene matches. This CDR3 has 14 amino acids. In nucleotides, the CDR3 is TGTGCCAGTAGTCCCCCGGGCGGGAGAGGCGAGCAGTACTTC. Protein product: CASSPPGGRGEQYF.

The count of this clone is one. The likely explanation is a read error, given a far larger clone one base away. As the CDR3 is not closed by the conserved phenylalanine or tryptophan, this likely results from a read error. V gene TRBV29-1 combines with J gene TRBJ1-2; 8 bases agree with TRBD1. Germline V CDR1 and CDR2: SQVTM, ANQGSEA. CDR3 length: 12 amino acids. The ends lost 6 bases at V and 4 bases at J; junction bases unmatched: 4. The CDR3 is CSVGQGSYGYTS. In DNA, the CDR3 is TGCAGCGTAGGACAGGGTAGCTATGGCTACACCTCC.

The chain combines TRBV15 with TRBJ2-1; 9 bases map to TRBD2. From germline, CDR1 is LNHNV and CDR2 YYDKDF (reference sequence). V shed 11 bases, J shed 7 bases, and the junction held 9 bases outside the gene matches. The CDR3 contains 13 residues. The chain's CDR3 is CASREAGGNEQFF. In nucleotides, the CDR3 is TGTGCCTCCCGGGAAGCGGGAGGTAATGAGCAGTTCTTC. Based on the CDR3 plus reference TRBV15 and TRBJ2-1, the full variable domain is DAMVIQNPRYQVTQFGKPVTLSCSQTLNHNVMYWYQQKSSQAPKLLFHYYDKDFNNEADTPDNFQSRRPNTSFCFLDIRSPGLGDTAMYLCASREAGGNEQFFGPGTRLTVL.

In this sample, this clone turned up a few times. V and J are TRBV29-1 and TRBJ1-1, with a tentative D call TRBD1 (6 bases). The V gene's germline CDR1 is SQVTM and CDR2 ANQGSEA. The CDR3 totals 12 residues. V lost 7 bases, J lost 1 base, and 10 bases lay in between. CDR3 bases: TGCAGCGCAGCGGACAGGAACACTGAAGCTTTCTTT. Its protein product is CSAADRNTEAFF.